This entry lists 17 T cell receptor beta chains sequenced from one sample in a study of shared clonotypes between healthy human individuals. Assay: immunoSEQ multiplex PCR; the TCRdb copy retains only in-frame clones and omits some. This sample has under 2,500,000 clones; roughly 95% occur once, and the top ten carry roughly 0.13%. Material: naive CD4+ T cells sorted from blood. The sample's subset: CD45RA+ positively selected. The receptor source for this set is a man aged 18 to 29 in good health.

As concerns this clone: The same CDR3 is also encoded by other DNA sequences in this sample. The chain uses TRBV10-1 and TRBJ1-6; 7 bases are a match to TRBD1. The CDR3 extends over 16 amino acids. Germline loops: CDR1 WNHNN, CDR2 SYGVQD (reference sequence). V was clipped by 0 bases and J by 5 bases; unmatched bases: 4. The CDR3 spells CASSESTTGNNSPLHF. CDR3 in DNA: TGCGCCAGCAGTGAGTCGACGACAGGGAATAATTCACCCCTCCACTTT.

The J gene is TRBJ2-1, the V gene TRBV7-8, with D possibly being TRBD2 (6 bases). Germline lookup yields CDR1 SGHVS and CDR2 FQNEAQ. Trimming took off 1 base at V and 5 bases at J, with 18 bases between the two ends. The CDR3 runs to 17 residues. This CDR3 is CASSLDDFLAGNNEQFF. In DNA, the CDR3 is TGTGCCAGCAGCTTAGACGATTTCTTGGCGGGGAACAATGAGCAGTTCTTC.

This chain joins TRBV6-5 and TRBJ1-2; D is unresolved. CDR1 is MNHEY, CDR2 SVGAGI, per germline. With 3 bases removed from V and 3 bases from J, the gap between germline ends came to 11 bases. The CDR3 is 14 residues long. In DNA form, the CDR3 reads TGTGCCAGCAGTTATATGGGGAGTTACTATGGCTACACCTTC. This codes for CASSYMGSYYGYTF.

The rearrangement links TRBV19 to TRBJ1-4; D remains unclear. The CDR3 length is 18 residues. The V end was cut by 4 bases, the J end by 4 bases, with 22 bases between. The germline CDR1 and CDR2 sequences are LNHDA and SQIVND (reference sequence). The CDR3 is CASSSSPPKATNNEKLFF. CDR3 nucleotide sequence: TGTGCCAGTAGTAGTTCACCTCCTAAGGCAACCAATAATGAAAAACTGTTTTTT.

This clone has only a few counts. DNA for the CDR3: TGTGCCATCAGAGCGACTAGGGGGGGCGATGAGCAGTTCTTC. Its protein product is CAIRATRGGDEQFF. The chain has TRBV10-3 and TRBJ2-1, with D maybe TRBD2 (7 bases). The CDR3 covers 14 residues. The germline gives CDR1 ENHRY, CDR2 SYGVKD. V lost 6 bases, J lost 8 bases, and 17 bases lay in between.

The chain employs TRBV7-8 and TRBJ1-1, with D maybe TRBD1 (5 bases). Germline V CDR1 and CDR2: SGHVS, FQNEAQ. CDR3 size: 15 residues. Between the trimmed V and J ends, which lost 7 bases and 1 base, there was a span of 16 bases. This CDR3 reads CASTVLGVGNTEAFF. CDR3 bases: TGTGCCAGCACCGTTCTGGGGGTGGGGAACACTGAAGCTTTCTTT.

The chain carries TRBV11-2 and TRBJ2-1; 10 bases align to TRBD1. The germline V gene has CDR1 SGHAT and CDR2 FQNNGV. The CDR3 runs to 15 residues. V was pared by 1 base and J by 9 bases, with 6 bases of the junction left unmatched. The CDR3 reads CASSLGQGAWGEQFF. The CDR3 DNA reads as TGTGCCAGCAGCTTAGGACAGGGGGCTTGGGGTGAGCAGTTCTTC.

This sequence joins TRBV28 and TRBJ2-7, with TRBD2 as a possible D gene (5 bases). The CDR3 contains 14 residues. V dropped 9 bases and J dropped 2 bases, with 17 bases sitting between them. Germline-derived CDR1 and CDR2 are MDHEN and SYDVKM. This CDR3 reads CARTTISLPYEQYF. In DNA form, the CDR3 reads TGTGCCAGGACTACGATCTCTCTCCCCTACGAGCAGTACTTC.

The genes are TRBV30 and TRBJ2-5; 9 bases map to TRBD1. The germline CDR1 and CDR2 sequences are GTSNPN and SVGIG (reference sequence). V shed 3 bases and J 5 bases; nucleotides not matched to a gene: 13. The CDR3 is 16 amino acids. The CDR3 DNA reads TGTGCCTGGAGGGAGAACAGGGGGCGCAAAGGGGAGACCCAGTACTTC. It yields the protein CAWRENRGRKGETQYF.

The CDR3 bases are TGCGCCACCTCCCCGGGATTTAGCACAGATACGCAGTATTTT. Amino acids: CATSPGFSTDTQYF. The rearrangement links TRBV5-1 to TRBJ2-3; tentatively, D is TRBD2 (5 bases). CDR1 and CDR2 (germline): SGHRS, YFSETQ. The V end lost 9 bases, the J end lost 0 bases, and 14 bases lay between the germline ends. This CDR3 is built from 14 residues.

This chain joins TRBV5-1 and TRBJ1-6, with 8 bases lining up with TRBD1. The trim removed 4 bases at V and 5 bases at J, leaving 8 bases unmatched. Germline CDR1 SGHRS, CDR2 YFSETQ. There are 16 residues in the CDR3. The CDR3 DNA sequence: TGCGCCAGCAGCCCCAGACCGGGACAGGATAATTCACCCCTCCACTTT. It codes for CASSPRPGQDNSPLHF.

The chain joins TRBV13 to TRBJ2-3; 9 bases fit TRBD2. This CDR3 has 18 residues. V was clipped by 5 bases and J by 3 bases; unmatched bases: 15. Germline V gene lookup returns CDR1 PRHDT and CDR2 FYEKMQ (reference sequence). CDR3 sequence: CASSAPPGGGAWTDTQYF. The CDR3 DNA reads as TGTGCCAGCAGCGCACCACCCGGCGGGGGGGCCTGGACAGATACGCAGTATTTT.

The rearrangement links TRBV6-6 to TRBJ1-2; weak D call: TRBD1 (5 bases). V lost 8 bases to trimming and J lost 3 bases, with 19 bases between them. CDR1 MNHNY and CDR2 SVGAGI come from the germline V gene (reference sequence). This CDR3 spans 15 amino acids. CDR3 protein: CASGRVREDDYGYTF. Written as DNA, the CDR3 is TGTGCCAGCGGAAGGGTCAGGGAGGATGACTATGGCTACACCTTC.

V is TRBV11-2 and J is TRBJ2-5; 8 bases are shared with TRBD2. The CDR3 spans 14 residues. CDR1 and CDR2 (germline): SGHAT, FQNNGV. V shed 3 bases, J shed 3 bases, and the junction held 3 bases outside the gene matches. CDR3 nucleotides: TGTGCCAGCAGCTTTACTAGCGGCGAAGAGACCCAGTACTTC. It translates to CASSFTSGEETQYF.

The V and J genes are TRBV14 and TRBJ2-3; TRBD2 matches 7 bases. The V and J ends lost 4 bases and 3 bases, in that order; junction bases with no gene match: 10. Germline CDR1 SGHDN, CDR2 FVKESK. The CDR3 runs to 16 residues. CDR3 DNA: TGTGCCAGCAGCCCGAGACTAGCAAGGCGAACAGATACGCAGTATTTT. Protein product: CASSPRLARRTDTQYF.

This chain uses TRBV6-6 with TRBJ1-3, with D perhaps TRBD1 (5 bases). The CDR3 runs to 12 residues. Germline lookup yields CDR1 MNHNY and CDR2 SVGAGI (reference sequence). V was pared by 4 bases and J by 10 bases, with 11 bases between. CDR3 in DNA: TGTGCCAGCAGTTTTGAGGGGCAAACCATATATTTT. The encoded protein is CASSFEGQTIYF.

The V and J genes are TRBV5-1 and TRBJ2-1; TRBD2 agrees at 7 bases. Germline V gene data show CDR1 as SGHRS and CDR2 as YFSETQ. V shed 5 bases and J 3 bases; nucleotides not matched to a gene: 11. This CDR3 spans 16 amino acids. CDR3: CASSLLGTTIYNEQFF. Written as DNA, the CDR3 is TGCGCCAGCAGTCTGCTTGGGACTACGATCTACAATGAGCAGTTCTTC.